The clone carrying this T cell receptor (beta chain) was observed many times. Its specificity is unknown. CDR3 length: 14 amino acids. CDR1 is SGHTA, CDR2 FQGNSA, per germline. Trimming removed 4 bases from V and 0 bases from J; junction bases left unmatched: 3. TCRdb redid the calling of the PCR reads with MiXCR, one entry per CDR3 protein. The sample consists of some 41,000 distinct CDR3 sequences, 24% of them appearing once. This sample is drawn from a study of molecular identifiers for immune sequencing clone quantification. Libraries used 20,000 to 1,000,000 sorted naive CD8 T cells and 10%, 30% or 50% RNA input. Sorting recovered naive CD8 T cells on a CD8+CD4-CCR7+CD45RA+ profile. Findings and caveats of the study: Clonotypes topping 20 RNA copies carried over 98% of effector molecules but under 1% of naive ones. Jurkat TCR RNA spiked in from one cell reportedly remained identifiable amid roughly 940,000 naive cells.

Sequenced input: naive CD8+ T cells from blood, with Jurkat cell RNA spiked in. Subset here: FACS-sorted CD8+CD4-CCR7+CD45RA+ naive T cells. The origin of this receptor is a human donor in good health. Some libraries in this study had Jurkat cell RNA spiked in. The chain recombines TRBV7-2 with TRBJ2-7; 7 positions agree with TRBD1. The CDR3 spells CASSSGTASYEQYF. CDR3 bases: TGTGCCAGCAGCTCAGGGACAGCCTCCTACGAGCAGTACTTC.